The clone carrying this T cell receptor (beta chain) came up once. The data are from a study of blood T cell repertoires in COVID-19. Overall study: Spain, Italy and the United States supplied samples that represented acute and convalescent COVID-19. PBMCs, B-cell-depleted T cells, or T cells provided the cDNA or gDNA that made up the material.

V lost 3 bases to trimming and J lost 4 bases, with 22 bases between them. CDR1 and CDR2 from the germline V gene are MGHDK and SYGVNS. This CDR3 has 18 amino acids. Methods used by the authors: Researchers report that nucleated cell counts were estimated from reference gene primer amplification. Sequencing was performed with immunoSEQ multiplex PCR; in TCRdb, only in-frame clones are kept and a portion is missing. The D gene and trimming were derived from the DNA, and the V and J assignments and clone size from that table. In the table there are some 210,000 clones, over 75% of which are singletons.

The receptor comes from a woman in her forties with acute or convalescent COVID-19. Material for sequencing was peripheral blood. J is TRBJ2-4 and V is TRBV25-1, with D possibly being TRBD2 (5 bases). In DNA form, the CDR3 reads TGTGCCAGCAGTGAGTCGGGGTATGGGCCCGGGCTGAAAAACATTCAGTACTTC. Residues: CASSESGYGPGLKNIQYF.